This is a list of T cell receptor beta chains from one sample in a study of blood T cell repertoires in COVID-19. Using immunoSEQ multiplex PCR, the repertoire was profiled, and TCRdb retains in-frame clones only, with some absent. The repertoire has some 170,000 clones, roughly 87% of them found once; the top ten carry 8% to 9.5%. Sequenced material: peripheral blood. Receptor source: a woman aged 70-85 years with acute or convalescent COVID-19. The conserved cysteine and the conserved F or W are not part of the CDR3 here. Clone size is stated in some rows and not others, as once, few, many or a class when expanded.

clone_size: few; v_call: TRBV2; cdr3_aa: ASTGVGSMNTEAF
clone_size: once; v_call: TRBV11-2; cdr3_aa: ASSLERGIAEAF
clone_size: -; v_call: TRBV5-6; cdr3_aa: ASSGFGQGAYGANVLT
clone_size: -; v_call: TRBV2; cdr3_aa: ASVVQENSPLH
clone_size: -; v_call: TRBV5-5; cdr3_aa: ASSRDRVDGGSYNSPLH
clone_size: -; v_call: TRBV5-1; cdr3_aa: ASSSGTSGRGYNEQF
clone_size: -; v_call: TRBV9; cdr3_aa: ASSSSGTGARGYGYT
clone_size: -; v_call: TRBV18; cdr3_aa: ASSLQVNTEAF
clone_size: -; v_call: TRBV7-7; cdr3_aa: ASSSGLAGGSGELF
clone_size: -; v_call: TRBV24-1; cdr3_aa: ATSAPDKGSTGELF
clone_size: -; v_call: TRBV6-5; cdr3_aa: ASSYGTGALYGYT
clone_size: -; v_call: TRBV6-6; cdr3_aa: ASSYSVSSISYEQY
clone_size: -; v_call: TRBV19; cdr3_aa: ASSIEPGQGGYT
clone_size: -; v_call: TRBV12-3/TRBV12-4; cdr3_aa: ASSPSRNTIY
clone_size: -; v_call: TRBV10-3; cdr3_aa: ATKLGGLMNTEAF
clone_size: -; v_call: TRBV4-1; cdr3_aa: ASSPQSGGLGNEQF
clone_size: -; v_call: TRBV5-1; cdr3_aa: ASSSEAGTDTQY
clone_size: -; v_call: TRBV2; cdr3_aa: ASSQDGANTGELF
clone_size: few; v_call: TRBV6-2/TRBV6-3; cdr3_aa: ASSYSSQTGSYEQY
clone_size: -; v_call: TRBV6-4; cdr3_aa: ASSVDMGDIQY
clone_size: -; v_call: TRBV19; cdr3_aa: ASSLRSGNQPQH
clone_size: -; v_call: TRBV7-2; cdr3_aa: ASSSESGPQH
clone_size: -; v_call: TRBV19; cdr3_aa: ASDPGGYNEQF
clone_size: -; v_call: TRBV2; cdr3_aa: ASSEARNRGYGYT
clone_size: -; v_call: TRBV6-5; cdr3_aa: ASSRDRGLEKLF
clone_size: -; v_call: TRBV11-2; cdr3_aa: ASSPRTGPSNYEQY
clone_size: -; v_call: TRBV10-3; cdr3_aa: AIGGSGNQPQH
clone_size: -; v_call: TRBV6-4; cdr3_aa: ATRGQMDTGELF
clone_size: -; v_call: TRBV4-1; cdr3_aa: ATNRLAGSTDTQY
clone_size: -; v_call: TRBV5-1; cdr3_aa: ASSLAERGKDTQY
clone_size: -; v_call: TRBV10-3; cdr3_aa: AISDRTGNYGYT
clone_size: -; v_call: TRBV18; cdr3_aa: ASSPIGTGDSSIPYEQY
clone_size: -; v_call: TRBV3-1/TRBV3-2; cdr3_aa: ASSPPGTGGDTQY
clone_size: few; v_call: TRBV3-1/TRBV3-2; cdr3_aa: ASSLQGEIEKLF
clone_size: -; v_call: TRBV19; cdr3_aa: ASSPRDRVRYGYT
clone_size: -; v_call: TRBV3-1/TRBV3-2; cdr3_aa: ASSQPGLAGVGNEQF
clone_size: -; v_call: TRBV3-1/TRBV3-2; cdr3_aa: ASSQWATNYGYT
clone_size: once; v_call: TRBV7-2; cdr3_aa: ASSLAGNYNSPLH
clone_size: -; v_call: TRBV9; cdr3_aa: ASSRGAGNTEAF
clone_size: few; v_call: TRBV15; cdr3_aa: ATSGGGSYNEQF
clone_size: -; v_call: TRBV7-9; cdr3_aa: ASSPSLVADTQY
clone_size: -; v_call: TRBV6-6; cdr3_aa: ASSYPIGEGGELF
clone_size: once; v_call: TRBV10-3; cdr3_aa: AISESKLAPYEQY